The clone carrying this T cell receptor (beta chain) was seen a few times. Data came from immunoSEQ multiplex PCR; TCRdb stores just in-frame clones and leaves some out. The table includes roughly 200,000 clones, roughly three quarters detected once. This specimen comes from a study of cytotoxic CD8 clonotypes in ibrutinib-treated CLL. Study as a whole: Mean productive templates were around 260,000; mean productive rearrangements were around 93,000.

This CDR3 spans 14 amino acids. The germline CDR1 and CDR2 sequences are SGHVS and FQNEAQ. Trimming cost V 5 bases and J 1 base, with 11 bases left between them. The TCR sequence derives from a human donor with chronic lymphocytic leukemia. The V call is TRBV7-8, the J call TRBJ1-1, with D possibly matching TRBD1 (5 bases). The sample was PBMCs, taken after 12 months of ibrutinib treatment. The CDR3 region has the DNA TGTGCCAGCAGCCCCGGGGGGAGGAACACTGAAGCTTTCTTT. This encodes CASSPGGRNTEAFF.